Below are 28 T cell receptor beta chains sequenced from a single sample in a study of blood T cells in healthy people across ages. Alongside a J-beta primer mix, a sample-barcoded 5' primer served in a second PCR lasting about 7 to 11 cycles. One entry per CDR3 protein, called by TCRdb with MiXCR from the 5' RACE reads. The sample comprises about 1.6 million distinct CDR3 sequences, about 32% of which are singletons, and 11% rests with the top ten. The sample consisted of blood. Receptor source: a woman in her twenties or thirties in good health.

This rearrangement joins TRBV4-2 to TRBJ1-3; D call uncertain. This CDR3 contains 14 residues. V was clipped by 3 bases and J by 0 bases, with 6 bases between them. Germline V lookup: CDR1 LGHNA, CDR2 YNFKEQ. CDR3 DNA: TGTGCCAGCAGCCAGGGTAGCTCTGGAAACACCATATATTTT. Translation: CASSQGSSGNTIYF.

The chain carries TRBV12-3 or TRBV12-4 and TRBJ2-3; D is uncertain. This CDR3 region has 13 residues. V lost 7 bases and J 4 bases, leaving 12 bases between the germline ends. The CDR3 here is CASTRTSADTQYF. In nucleotides, the CDR3 is TGTGCCAGCACCCGTACATCCGCAGATACGCAGTATTTT.

This clonotype was recorded a few times. The V and J genes are TRBV3-1 and TRBJ2-3; no definite D call. Germline V gene data show CDR1 as LGHDT and CDR2 as YNNKEL (reference sequence). With 6 bases removed from V and 8 bases from J, the gap between germline ends came to 12 bases. The CDR3 sequence is 12 residues long. This CDR3 is CASSSQMGTQYF. Here the CDR3 DNA reads TGTGCCAGCAGTTCCCAGATGGGTACGCAGTATTTT.

The chain carries TRBV7-2 and TRBJ2-5; 7 nucleotides agree with TRBD2. The CDR3 extends over 15 amino acids. J was trimmed by 4 bases and V by 1 base; bases with no gene match: 6. The V gene's germline CDR1 is SGHTA and CDR2 FQGNSA. The CDR3 nucleotides are TGTGCCAGCAGCTTAGTTGCGGGGGACCCAGAGACCCAGTACTTC. Protein sequence: CASSLVAGDPETQYF.

The chain couples TRBV20-1 to TRBJ2-3; 7 bases are a match to TRBD1. Germline CDR1 is DFQATT and CDR2 is SNEGSKA (reference sequence). V shed 2 bases and J 6 bases; nucleotides not matched to a gene: 11. This CDR3 has 15 amino acids. The CDR3 DNA is TGCAGTGCTAGACCCGGGACAGCTGTAACCGATACGCAGTATTTT. Translation gives CSARPGTAVTDTQYF.

V gene TRBV7-2 combines with J gene TRBJ1-5, with D hard to call. The germline V gene has CDR1 SGHTA and CDR2 FQGNSA. The CDR3 has 15 residues. Trimming took off 1 base at V and 5 bases at J, with 12 bases between the two ends. CDR3 DNA sequence: TGTGCCAGCAGCTTAGACAAGGGTTACGATCAGCCCCAGCATTTT. Translated: CASSLDKGYDQPQHF. The full variable domain, completed using reference TRBV7-2 and TRBJ1-5, is GAGVSQSPSNKVTEKGKDVELRCDPISGHTALYWYRQSLGQGLEFLIYFQGNSAPDKSGLPSDRFSAERTGGSVSTLTIQRTQQEDSAVYLCASSLDKGYDQPQHFGDGTRLSIL.

This clonotype was seen only a few times. CDR3 residues: CASSQETSGSGQETQYF. The CDR3 nucleotides read TGCGCCAGCAGCCAAGAAACTAGCGGGAGTGGCCAAGAGACCCAGTACTTC. The chain carries TRBV4-1 and TRBJ2-5; the match to TRBD2 covers 11 bases. The CDR3 has 17 residues. Looked up from germline, CDR1 is MGHRA and CDR2 is YSYEKL. V lost 0 bases and J lost 1; bases outside the gene matches: 4.

The rearrangement uses TRBV20-1 and TRBJ1-3; D is perhaps TRBD1 (5 bases). This CDR3 spans 12 amino acids. V lost 6 bases and J lost 5, with 11 bases in between. Looked up from germline, CDR1 is DFQATT and CDR2 is SNEGSKA (reference sequence). The CDR3 region is CSASGRRNTIYF. The CDR3 region has the DNA TGCAGTGCCTCGGGGCGACGAAACACCATATATTTT.

This clonotype turned up a few times. The rearrangement uses TRBV3-1 and TRBJ2-1; possibly TRBD2 for D (5 bases). The germline V gene encodes CDR1 LGHDT and CDR2 YNNKEL (reference sequence). The V and J ends lost 0 bases and 9 bases respectively, with 12 bases between them. The CDR3 is made up of 14 amino acids. The CDR3 sequence is CASSQDRVAGEQFF. For the CDR3, the DNA is TGTGCCAGCAGCCAAGATCGGGTGGCGGGTGAGCAGTTCTTC.

The rearrangement joins TRBV6-5 to TRBJ2-3, with 8 bases matching TRBD1. This CDR3 comprises 14 residues. The V gene end was trimmed by 10 bases and the J gene end by 1 base; junction bases not matched to a gene: 7. Germline assignment: CDR1 MNHEY and CDR2 SVGAGI. The CDR3 DNA follows: TGTGCCACACACCCGGGACAGGGCACAGATACGCAGTATTTT. It encodes CATHPGQGTDTQYF.

The chain has TRBV20-1 and TRBJ1-1, with D possibly being TRBD1 (6 bases). Trimming took off 3 bases at V and 1 base at J, with 9 bases between the two ends. The CDR3 runs to 13 residues. Germline assignment: CDR1 DFQATT and CDR2 SNEGSKA (reference sequence). The DNA for the CDR3 is TGCAGTGCTAGTAGACAGGCGAACACTGAAGCTTTCTTT. This gives the protein CSASRQANTEAFF.

This clonotype has more than one count but fewer than ten. CDR3 in amino acids: CSVKRLNTEAFF. In DNA form, the CDR3 reads TGCAGCGTTAAAAGACTGAACACTGAAGCTTTCTTT. The V and J genes are TRBV29-1 and TRBJ1-1, with unresolved D. Trimming took 5 bases from V and 0 from J, leaving 7 bases between them. This CDR3 has 12 residues. Germline CDR1 SQVTM, CDR2 ANQGSEA.

The sample holds one count of this clonotype. The chain joins TRBV20-1 to TRBJ1-1; D call uncertain. The CDR3 totals 16 residues. The germline V gene has CDR1 DFQATT and CDR2 SNEGSKA (reference sequence). Trimming stripped 5 bases from V and 0 bases from J, with 19 bases between. CDR3 protein: CSAGAGVAKMNTEAFF. The CDR3, as DNA: TGCAGTGCTGGCGCAGGAGTAGCCAAGATGAACACTGAAGCTTTCTTT.

The chain recombines TRBV24-1 with TRBJ2-5; D may match TRBD1 or TRBD2 (6 bases each). V was clipped by 9 bases and J by 5 bases, with 18 bases between them. This CDR3 has 14 residues. Germline V gives CDR1 KGHDR, CDR2 SFDVKD. For the CDR3, the DNA is TGTGCCACCCCGGGAGAGGGGGGTGAGGAGACCCAGTACTTC. This translates into CATPGEGGEETQYF.

The rearrangement links TRBV25-1 to TRBJ1-5; no clear D gene. Trimming removed 7 bases at V and 3 bases at J, with 16 bases between. Germline lookup yields CDR1 MGHDK and CDR2 SYGVNS. CDR3 length: 15 amino acids. Written as DNA, the CDR3 is TGTGCCAGCAAACCCCAGGCCTACCTCAATCAGCCCCAGCATTTT. Its translation is CASKPQAYLNQPQHF. Filled out from reference TRBV25-1 and TRBJ1-5, the complete variable domain reads EADIYQTPRYLVIGTGKKITLECSQTMGHDKMYWYQQDPGMELHLIHYSYGVNSTEKGDLSSESTVSRIRTEHFPLTLESARPSHTSQYLCASKPQAYLNQPQHFGDGTRLSIL.

The chain links TRBV27 to TRBJ1-1, with 10 bases that match TRBD1. Germline loops: CDR1 MNHEY, CDR2 SMNVEV (reference sequence). V lost 3 bases, J lost 3 bases, and 10 bases stayed unmatched. CDR3 length: 17 amino acids. The CDR3 DNA reads TGTGCCAGCAGTTTTTCAGGGGGGACAGGGGCGCACACTGAAGCTTTCTTT. Translation: CASSFSGGTGAHTEAFF.

The chain recombines TRBV3-1 with TRBJ2-1; D remains unclear. This CDR3 has 17 amino acids. V lost 1 base to trimming and J lost 0 bases, with 13 bases between them. In germline, CDR1 is LGHDT, CDR2 YNNKEL (reference sequence). The CDR3 DNA follows: TGTGCCAGCAGCCAAGTACCGATACAGAGCTCCTACAATGAGCAGTTCTTC. Translating it yields CASSQVPIQSSYNEQFF.

V usage is TRBV5-1 and J usage is TRBJ2-1; 7 bases match TRBD1. Per the germline V gene, CDR1 is SGHRS and CDR2 is YFSETQ. V gave up 4 bases and J gave up 10 bases; unmatched junction bases: 11. The CDR3 covers 14 residues. CDR3 amino acids: CASSVTGSVGEQFF. The CDR3, as DNA: TGCGCCAGCAGCGTGACAGGGTCAGTTGGGGAGCAGTTCTTC.

This clonotype has just a few counts. The gene calls are TRBV15 and TRBJ2-7; 9 bases fit TRBD1. This CDR3 is built from 15 residues. V lost 5 bases and J lost 6; bases outside the gene matches: 11. Germline V lookup: CDR1 LNHNV, CDR2 YYDKDF (reference sequence). This CDR3 reads CATSGPGQGFSEQYF. The CDR3 coding sequence is TGTGCCACCAGCGGCCCGGGACAGGGTTTCTCCGAGCAGTACTTC.

The J gene is TRBJ2-6, the V gene TRBV18, with D unresolved. Trimming stripped 6 bases from V and 0 bases from J, with 15 bases between. CDR3 length: 17 amino acids. Germline CDR1 KGHSH, CDR2 LQKENI. The CDR3 DNA reads TGTGCCAGCTCGCCCACCCCTGAGAGCTCTGGGGCCAACGTCCTGACTTTC. Translated, it gives CASSPTPESSGANVLTF.

CDR3 amino acids: CASSQPGPGIGTQYF. CDR3 bases: TGTGCCAGCAGCCAACCGGGACCAGGTATTGGGACCCAGTACTTC. The J gene is TRBJ2-5, the V gene TRBV3-1; the D call may be TRBD1 or TRBD2 (5 bases each). V shed 2 bases and J shed 7 bases, with 17 bases lying between them. The CDR3 contains 15 residues. Germline CDR1 reads LGHDT; CDR2 reads YNNKEL (reference sequence).

J is TRBJ1-2 and V is TRBV4-2; maybe TRBD1 (6 bases). V lost 0 bases, J lost 0 bases, and 14 bases lay in between. This CDR3 is built from 17 residues. Germline-derived CDR1 and CDR2 are LGHNA and YNFKEQ. CDR3 bases: TGTGCCAGCAGCCAAGAAAGGACAGCAACTACTAACTATGGCTACACCTTC. Residues: CASSQERTATTNYGYTF.

J is TRBJ2-1 and V is TRBV24-1; perhaps TRBD2 as D (5 bases). Trimming cost V 2 bases and J 5 bases, with 12 bases left between them. This CDR3 spans 15 amino acids. CDR1 and CDR2 (germline): KGHDR, SFDVKD. The chain's CDR3 is CATSDSARENNEQFF. The CDR3 DNA sequence: TGTGCCACCAGTGATTCGGCCCGGGAAAACAATGAGCAGTTCTTC.

The V and J genes are TRBV11-1 and TRBJ2-7, with 11 bases aligning to TRBD2. CDR1 and CDR2 (germline): SGHAT, FQDESV (reference sequence). CDR3 length equals 15 residues. Germline trimming cut 3 bases from V and 4 bases from J; bases unmatched to any gene: 5. CDR3 in DNA: TGTGCCAGCAGCTTCCATAGCGGGGGGGATTACGAGCAGTACTTC. Translated: CASSFHSGGDYEQYF. The whole variable domain, remainder taken from reference TRBV11-1 and TRBJ2-7, is EAEVAQSPRYKITEKSQAVAFWCDPISGHATLYWYRQILGQGPELLVQFQDESVVDDSQLPKDRFSAERLKGVDSTLKIQPAELGDSAMYLCASSFHSGGDYEQYFGPGTRLTVT.

The V and J genes are TRBV20-1 and TRBJ2-5; a weak D match, TRBD2 (5 bases). The CDR3 covers 14 residues. Germline assignment: CDR1 DFQATT and CDR2 SNEGSKA (reference sequence). V gave up 6 bases and J gave up 5 bases, with 19 bases separating them. The CDR3 is CSAKGDLGQETQYF. CDR3 DNA: TGCAGTGCGAAGGGAGATTTAGGTCAGGAGACCCAGTACTTC.

This clonotype was seen more than once but under ten times. V and J are TRBV27 and TRBJ1-2, with D possibly matching TRBD1 (6 bases). Germline assignment: CDR1 MNHEY and CDR2 SMNVEV (reference sequence). V was clipped by 4 bases and J by 6 bases, with 12 bases between them. The CDR3 consists of 13 residues. In DNA, the CDR3 is TGTGCCAGCAGTTCTTGGGGGCAGGATGGCTACACCTTC. It is translated as CASSSWGQDGYTF.

This chain connects TRBV29-1 to TRBJ1-4, with D unclear. The CDR3 covers 12 residues. CDR1 and CDR2 from the germline V gene are SQVTM and ANQGSEA. V lost 4 bases to trimming and J lost 6 bases, with 9 bases between them. The DNA of the CDR3 is TGCAGCGTTGGGGCCCAGTATGAAAAACTGTTTTTT. It encodes CSVGAQYEKLFF.

V is TRBV20-1 and J is TRBJ2-3; no clear D. Germline lookup yields CDR1 DFQATT and CDR2 SNEGSKA (reference sequence). There are 12 residues in the CDR3. Trimming took off 2 bases at V and 5 bases at J, with 8 bases between the two ends. The CDR3 DNA follows: TGCAGTGCTAGAATTGGGTTAGATACGCAGTATTTT. Encoded protein: CSARIGLDTQYF.